Below, 12 T cell receptor beta chains from the same sample are listed, as sequenced in a study of T cell responses to AZD1222 COVID-19 vaccine. Clones were read by immunoSEQ multiplex PCR, and TCRdb kept only the in-frame ones, dropping some. Counted here are 130,000 or so clones, 75% to 95% occurring once; the ten biggest clones make up about 1.9%. The sequences come from peripheral blood, collected 28 days after the second AZD1222 dose. These receptor sequences come from an adult who received the AZD1222 COVID-19 vaccine.

The rearrangement links TRBV7-9 to TRBJ1-6, with D uncertain. The CDR3 has 13 residues. The germline V and J ends were trimmed by 4 bases and 9 bases, with 10 bases remaining between them. CDR1 and CDR2 (germline): SEHNR, FQNEAQ (reference sequence). The CDR3 protein is CASSSTGSSPLHF. The CDR3 DNA reads as TGTGCCAGCAGCTCAACCGGTAGTTCACCCCTCCACTTT.

This rearrangement joins TRBV5-6 to TRBJ1-6, with TRBD1 identical over 9 bases. V was clipped by 0 bases and J by 9 bases; unmatched bases: 4. The CDR3 is made up of 15 amino acids. The germline CDR1 and CDR2 sequences are SGHDT and YYEEEE. The CDR3 bases are TGTGCCAGCAGCTTGGTGGGACAGGGAACTTCACCCCTCCACTTT. Amino acid sequence: CASSLVGQGTSPLHF. Combining the CDR3 with reference TRBV5-6 and TRBJ1-6 gives the whole variable domain DAGVTQSPTHLIKTRGQQVTLRCSPKSGHDTVSWYQQALGQGPQFIFQYYEEEERQRGNFPDRFSGHQFPNYSSELNVNALLLGDSALYLCASSLVGQGTSPLHFGNGTRLTVT.

The count of this clone is one. The chain employs TRBV9 and TRBJ1-2; no reliable D call. Trimming stripped 7 bases from V and 2 bases from J, with 12 bases between. CDR1 is SGDLS and CDR2 is YYNGEE in the germline V gene. This CDR3 has 13 residues. The chain's CDR3 is CASRGPGNYGYTF. The CDR3 nucleotides are TGTGCCAGCCGGGGTCCTGGGAACTATGGCTACACCTTC.

In this sample, this clone turned up once. Additional DNA sequences in this sample encode the identical CDR3. The chain employs TRBV5-1 and TRBJ1-4; D is unresolved. This CDR3 is built from 14 residues. The V and J ends lost 4 bases and 0 bases respectively, with 7 bases between them. CDR1 is SGHRS and CDR2 is YFSETQ in the germline V gene. CDR3 sequence: CASSLTATNEKLFF. In DNA, the CDR3 is TGCGCCAGCAGCCTAACAGCAACTAATGAAAAACTGTTTTTT. Drawing the rest from reference TRBV5-1 and TRBJ1-4, the complete variable domain is KAGVTQTPRYLIKTRGQQVTLSCSPISGHRSVSWYQQTPGQGLQFLFEYFSETQRNKGNFPGRFSGRQFSNSRSEMNVSTLELGDSALYLCASSLTATNEKLFFGSGTQLSVL.

V is TRBV2 and J is TRBJ2-5; TRBD2 agrees at 11 bases. This CDR3 comprises 15 residues. V was clipped by 7 bases and J by 2 bases; unmatched bases: 6. The germline V gene encodes CDR1 SNHLY and CDR2 FYNNEI. CDR3 region: CASKGTSGRQETQYF. DNA of the CDR3: TGTGCCAGCAAGGGGACTAGCGGACGACAAGAGACCCAGTACTTC.

The chain uses TRBV16 and TRBJ2-5, with TRBD2 as a possible D gene (5 bases). The CDR3 spans 14 residues. Trimming pared 0 bases from V and 5 bases from J, leaving 10 bases between. From germline, CDR1 is KGHSY and CDR2 FQNENV. The CDR3 DNA sequence: TGTGCCAGCAGCCAATCTTCGGGAAGGGAGACCCAGTACTTC. Amino acids: CASSQSSGRETQYF.

In DNA, the CDR3 is TGTGCCAGCAGTTGGACATTGGAGTATGGCTACACCTTC. Amino acids: CASSWTLEYGYTF. The chain uses TRBV6-5 and TRBJ1-2; the D gene is possibly TRBD1 (5 bases). V lost 4 bases to trimming and J lost 5 bases, with 11 bases between them. Germline values: CDR1 MNHEY, CDR2 SVGAGI. The CDR3 has 13 amino acids.

The chain combines TRBV29-1 with TRBJ2-2; TRBD1 agrees at 8 bases. CDR3 size: 14 residues. V gave up 6 bases and J gave up 6 bases; unmatched junction bases: 9. Germline V gene lookup returns CDR1 SQVTM and CDR2 ANQGSEA. Here the CDR3 DNA reads TGCAGCGTCGAAAACTCACAGGGGGCCGGGGAGCTGTTTTTT. This gives the protein CSVENSQGAGELFF.

The chain is built from TRBV18 and TRBJ1-1; D is unclear. The CDR3 covers 12 residues. With 6 bases removed from V and 3 bases from J, the gap between germline ends came to 8 bases. CDR1 KGHSH and CDR2 LQKENI come from the germline V gene. The CDR3 nucleotides are TGTGCCAGCTCCCTGGGCGACACTGAAGCTTTCTTT. This codes for CASSLGDTEAFF.

This chain joins TRBV10-3 and TRBJ2-2; 8 bases are shared with TRBD2. The CDR3 contains 15 residues. Trimming at V came to 6 bases and at J to 5 bases, leaving 8 bases not matched to a gene. Looked up from germline, CDR1 is ENHRY and CDR2 is SYGVKD. The CDR3 loop reads CAIRGTRGSTGELFF. Here the CDR3 DNA reads TGTGCCATCAGGGGGACTAGAGGTTCAACCGGGGAGCTGTTTTTT.

This clone was detected only once. In DNA, the CDR3 is TGCGCCTACACGATAAGGTACTTC. Translating it yields CAYTIRYF. V gene TRBV23-1 combines with J gene TRBJ2-5, with D unclear. TRBV23-1 is annotated as an ORF whose role is uncertain. Trimming cost V 11 bases and J 13 bases, with 11 bases left between them. The CDR3 runs to 8 residues.

CDR3: CASSPYSRVDGYGYTF. The CDR3 nucleotides read TGTGCCAGTAGTCCCTACTCCAGGGTGGATGGCTATGGCTACACCTTC. V usage is TRBV19 and J usage is TRBJ1-2; tentative D call: TRBD1 (5 bases). Germline V gene lookup returns CDR1 LNHDA and CDR2 SQIVND (reference sequence). The CDR3 spans 16 residues. V was pared by 5 bases and J by 4 bases, with 20 bases between.